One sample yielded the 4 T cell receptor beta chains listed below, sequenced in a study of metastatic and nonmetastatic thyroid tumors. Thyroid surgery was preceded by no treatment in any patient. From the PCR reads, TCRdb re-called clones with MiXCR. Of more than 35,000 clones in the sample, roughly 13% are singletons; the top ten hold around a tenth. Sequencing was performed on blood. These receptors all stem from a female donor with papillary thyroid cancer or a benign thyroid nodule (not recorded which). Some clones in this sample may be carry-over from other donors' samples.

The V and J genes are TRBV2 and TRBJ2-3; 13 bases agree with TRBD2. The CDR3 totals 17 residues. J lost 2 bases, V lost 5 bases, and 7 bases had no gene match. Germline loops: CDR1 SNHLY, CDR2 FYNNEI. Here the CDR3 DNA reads TGTGCCAGCAGTCCCACGGGACTAGCGGGATTCACAGATACGCAGTATTTT. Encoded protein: CASSPTGLAGFTDTQYF.

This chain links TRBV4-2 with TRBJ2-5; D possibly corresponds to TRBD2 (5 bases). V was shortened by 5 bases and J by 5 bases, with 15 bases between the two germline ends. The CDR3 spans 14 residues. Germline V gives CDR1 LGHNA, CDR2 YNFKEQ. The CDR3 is CASSKMGEGETQYF. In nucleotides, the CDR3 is TGTGCCAGCAGCAAAATGGGAGAAGGCGAGACCCAGTACTTC.

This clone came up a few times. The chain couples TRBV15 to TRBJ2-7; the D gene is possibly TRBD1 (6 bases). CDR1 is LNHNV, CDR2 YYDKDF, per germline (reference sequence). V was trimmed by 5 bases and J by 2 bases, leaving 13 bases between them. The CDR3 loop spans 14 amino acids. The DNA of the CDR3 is TGTGCCACCAGCGACAGGAAAGACACCTACGAGCAGTACTTC. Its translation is CATSDRKDTYEQYF. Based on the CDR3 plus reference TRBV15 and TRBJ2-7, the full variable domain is DAMVIQNPRYQVTQFGKPVTLSCSQTLNHNVMYWYQQKSSQAPKLLFHYYDKDFNNEADTPDNFQSRRPNTSFCFLDIRSPGLGDTAMYLCATSDRKDTYEQYFGPGTRLTVT.

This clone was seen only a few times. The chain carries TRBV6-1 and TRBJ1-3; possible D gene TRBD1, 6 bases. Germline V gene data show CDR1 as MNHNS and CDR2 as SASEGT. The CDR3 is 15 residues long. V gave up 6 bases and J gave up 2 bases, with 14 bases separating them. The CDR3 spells CASRLAGVAGNTIYF. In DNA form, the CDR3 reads TGTGCCAGCAGACTTGCAGGGGTCGCTGGAAACACCATATATTTT.